A selection of T cell receptor beta chains follows, all from one sample in a study of blood T cell repertoires in COVID-19. This table comes from immunoSEQ multiplex PCR, and its TCRdb copy is limited to in-frame clones, with some not included. This sample has about 110,000 clones, with around three quarters found just once. The sequencing sample was made of peripheral blood. The source of these receptors is a human donor in a cohort sampled during active or convalescent COVID-19. Both conserved end residues are part of each CDR3. The D gene is left open where the match is weak. Where a row states a size, it is once, few, many or the class of an expanded clone; other rows omit it.

clone size: .
D gene: .
J gene: TRBJ2-6
V gene: TRBV7-2
CDR3 protein: CASSWGHSGANVLTF
CDR3 DNA: TGTGCCAGCAGCTGGGGGCACTCTGGGGCCAACGTCCTGACTTTC

clone size: .
D gene: TRBD2
J gene: TRBJ2-1
V gene: TRBV4-1
CDR3 protein: CASSSSRGGVSYNEQFF
CDR3 DNA: TGCGCCAGCAGCTCCTCGCGGGGGGGCGTCTCCTACAATGAGCAGTTCTTC

clone size: .
D gene: TRBD2
J gene: TRBJ2-1
V gene: TRBV24-1
CDR3 protein: CATSDARYGRASEQFF
CDR3 DNA: TGTGCCACCAGCGATGCCCGTTACGGGAGGGCCTCCGAGCAGTTCTTC

clone size: .
D gene: .
J gene: TRBJ2-2
V gene: TRBV7-2
CDR3 protein: CASSLAIPNTGELFF
CDR3 DNA: TGTGCCAGCAGCTTAGCCATTCCGAACACCGGGGAGCTGTTTTTT

clone size: .
D gene: TRBD2
J gene: TRBJ2-1
V gene: TRBV18
CDR3 protein: CASSPQGPGGHNEQFF
CDR3 DNA: TGTGCCAGCTCACCACAGGGACCGGGGGGGCACAATGAGCAGTTCTTC

clone size: .
D gene: TRBD1
J gene: TRBJ2-2
V gene: TRBV9
CDR3 protein: CASSGRTGILSGELFF
CDR3 DNA: TGTGCCAGCAGCGGACGGACAGGGATTCTGTCCGGGGAGCTGTTTTTT

clone size: .
D gene: TRBD1
J gene: TRBJ2-7
V gene: TRBV7-2
CDR3 protein: CASSLEGTGTYEQYF
CDR3 DNA: TGTGCCAGCAGCTTAGAAGGGACAGGCACCTACGAGCAGTACTTC

clone size: .
D gene: .
J gene: TRBJ2-7
V gene: TRBV7-9
CDR3 protein: CASSPTRGEQYF
CDR3 DNA: TGTGCCAGCAGCCCTACCAGGGGCGAGCAGTACTTC

clone size: .
D gene: TRBD2
J gene: TRBJ2-5
V gene: TRBV7-6
CDR3 protein: CASSSDGTSGTELDF
CDR3 DNA: TGTGCCAGCAGTTCAGACGGGACTAGCGGGACGGAGCTCGACTTC

clone size: .
D gene: .
J gene: TRBJ2-7
V gene: TRBV7-2
CDR3 protein: CASSRQYEQYF
CDR3 DNA: TGTGCCAGCAGCCGCCAGTACGAGCAGTACTTC

clone size: .
D gene: .
J gene: TRBJ2-7
V gene: TRBV14
CDR3 protein: CASSEGQGWKQYF
CDR3 DNA: TGTGCCAGCAGCGAGGGGCAGGGGTGGAAGCAGTACTTC

clone size: .
D gene: .
J gene: TRBJ1-2
V gene: TRBV11-2
CDR3 protein: CASSLNGGGGSAYGYTF
CDR3 DNA: TGTGCCAGCAGCTTAAATGGTGGCGGGGGATCGGCTTATGGCTACACCTTC

clone size: .
D gene: TRBD2
J gene: TRBJ2-7
V gene: TRBV5-4
CDR3 protein: CASSLYGRSSYEQYF
CDR3 DNA: TGTGCCAGCAGCTTGTACGGGAGGTCCTCCTACGAGCAGTACTTC

clone size: .
D gene: .
J gene: TRBJ2-1
V gene: TRBV5-5
CDR3 protein: CASSLMAAGSNEQFF
CDR3 DNA: TGTGCCAGCAGCTTGATGGCGGCGGGAAGCAATGAGCAGTTCTTC

clone size: .
D gene: .
J gene: TRBJ2-3
V gene: TRBV7-9
CDR3 protein: CASSLERTERTDTQYF
CDR3 DNA: TGTGCCAGCAGCTTAGAGCGGACTGAGCGCACAGATACGCAGTATTTT

clone size: .
D gene: TRBD1
J gene: TRBJ2-2
V gene: TRBV27
CDR3 protein: CASSRHTGGSNTGELFF
CDR3 DNA: TGTGCCAGCAGTCGACATACAGGGGGCTCCAACACCGGGGAGCTGTTTTTT

clone size: .
D gene: .
J gene: TRBJ2-7
V gene: TRBV18
CDR3 protein: CASSPNQGPWNEQYF
CDR3 DNA: TGTGCCAGCTCGCCGAATCAGGGCCCCTGGAACGAGCAGTACTTC

clone size: .
D gene: .
J gene: TRBJ2-5
V gene: TRBV4-1
CDR3 protein: CASSQFWLQETQYF
CDR3 DNA: TGCGCCAGCAGCCAATTTTGGCTCCAAGAGACCCAGTACTTC

clone size: .
D gene: .
J gene: TRBJ1-1
V gene: TRBV24-1
CDR3 protein: CATSDRAGGGRTEAFF
CDR3 DNA: TGTGCCACCAGTGACCGCGCGGGGGGGGGCCGCACTGAAGCTTTCTTT

clone size: once
D gene: .
J gene: TRBJ2-3
V gene: TRBV4-3
CDR3 protein: CASSPGPYTQYF
CDR3 DNA: TGCGCCAGCAGTCCCGGTCCCTATACGCAGTATTTT

clone size: .
D gene: .
J gene: TRBJ1-2
V gene: TRBV5-1
CDR3 protein: CASSLIAGMGGYTF
CDR3 DNA: TGCGCCAGCAGCTTGATCGCGGGAATGGGAGGCTACACCTTC

clone size: many
D gene: TRBD1
J gene: TRBJ1-6
V gene: TRBV18
CDR3 protein: CASSPRQGAHNSPLHF
CDR3 DNA: TGTGCCAGCTCACCACGGCAGGGGGCCCATAATTCACCCCTCCACTTT

clone size: .
D gene: TRBD1
J gene: TRBJ2-4
V gene: TRBV6-6
CDR3 protein: CASRTGENLAKNIQYF
CDR3 DNA: TGTGCCAGCAGGACAGGGGAAAATTTAGCCAAAAACATTCAGTACTTC

clone size: .
D gene: .
J gene: TRBJ1-1
V gene: TRBV21-1
CDR3 protein: CASSKLAYYTEAFF
CDR3 DNA: TGTGCCAGCAGCAAACTCGCCTATTACACTGAAGCTTTCTTT

clone size: .
D gene: TRBD2
J gene: TRBJ2-1
V gene: TRBV7-3
CDR3 protein: CASSLNGLVSYNEQFF
CDR3 DNA: TGTGCCAGCAGCTTAAACGGACTAGTGTCCTACAATGAGCAGTTCTTC

clone size: .
D gene: TRBD1
J gene: TRBJ1-5
V gene: TRBV19
CDR3 protein: CASSHNRGGSNQPQHF
CDR3 DNA: TGTGCCAGTAGTCACAACAGGGGGGGTAGCAATCAGCCCCAGCATTTT

clone size: .
D gene: TRBD2
J gene: TRBJ2-3
V gene: TRBV9
CDR3 protein: CASRRTSGFTDTQYF
CDR3 DNA: TGTGCCAGCAGGCGGACTAGCGGGTTCACAGATACGCAGTATTTT

clone size: .
D gene: .
J gene: TRBJ2-7
V gene: TRBV29-1
CDR3 protein: CSVGKTGSAYEQCF
CDR3 DNA: TGCAGCGTCGGAAAAACAGGGTCGGCCTACGAGCAGTGCTTC

clone size: few
D gene: TRBD1
J gene: TRBJ1-1
V gene: TRBV7-9
CDR3 protein: CASSLTGGDAEAFF
CDR3 DNA: TGTGCCAGCAGCTTGACAGGGGGGGACGCTGAAGCTTTCTTT

clone size: .
D gene: TRBD2
J gene: TRBJ2-3
V gene: TRBV7-9
CDR3 protein: CASSFSGGGTDTQYF
CDR3 DNA: TGTGCCAGCAGCTTTAGCGGGGGGGGCACAGATACGCAGTATTTT

clone size: .
D gene: .
J gene: TRBJ1-2
V gene: TRBV7-9
CDR3 protein: CASSSIVAWAGGYTF
CDR3 DNA: TGTGCCAGCAGCTCTATCGTCGCGTGGGCGGGTGGCTACACCTTC

clone size: .
D gene: TRBD1
J gene: TRBJ2-5
V gene: TRBV28
CDR3 protein: CASSLGFGTGKLTQYF
CDR3 DNA: TGTGCCAGCAGTTTAGGGTTCGGGACAGGGAAACTGACCCAGTACTTC

clone size: .
D gene: .
J gene: TRBJ1-6
V gene: TRBV7-8
CDR3 protein: CASSLLGSQGHSPLHF
CDR3 DNA: TGTGCCAGCAGCTTATTAGGTTCGCAGGGGCATTCACCCCTCCACTTT

clone size: .
D gene: TRBD1
J gene: TRBJ1-4
V gene: TRBV7-9
CDR3 protein: CASSKDRGNEKLFF
CDR3 DNA: TGTGCCAGCAGCAAGGACAGGGGAAATGAAAAACTGTTTTTT

clone size: .
D gene: .
J gene: TRBJ2-1
V gene: TRBV7-2
CDR3 protein: CASSGRLGGDEQFF
CDR3 DNA: TGTGCCAGCAGCGGCAGACTAGGTGGCGATGAGCAGTTCTTC

clone size: .
D gene: TRBD2
J gene: TRBJ2-1
V gene: TRBV19
CDR3 protein: CASSTSRGGEQFF
CDR3 DNA: TGTGCCAGTAGTACTAGCCGGGGGGGGGAGCAGTTCTTC

clone size: .
D gene: TRBD2
J gene: TRBJ2-1
V gene: TRBV3-1/TRBV3-2
CDR3 protein: CASRGTSGRNEQFF
CDR3 DNA: TGTGCCAGCAGGGGGACTAGCGGGAGGAATGAGCAGTTCTTC

clone size: .
D gene: .
J gene: TRBJ2-5
V gene: TRBV6-6
CDR3 protein: CASRQGGQETQYF
CDR3 DNA: TGTGCCAGCAGACAAGGAGGGCAAGAGACCCAGTACTTC

clone size: few
D gene: .
J gene: TRBJ1-2
V gene: TRBV4-3
CDR3 protein: CASRAQGDNYGYTF
CDR3 DNA: TGCGCCAGCAGGGCACAGGGTGATAACTATGGCTACACCTTC

clone size: few
D gene: .
J gene: TRBJ2-2
V gene: TRBV12-3/TRBV12-4
CDR3 protein: CASSLLEAGELFF
CDR3 DNA: TGTGCCAGCAGCCTCTTGGAGGCCGGGGAGCTGTTTTTT

clone size: .
D gene: .
J gene: TRBJ1-4
V gene: TRBV6-5
CDR3 protein: CASMERVRHNEKLFF
CDR3 DNA: TGTGCCAGCATGGAGCGGGTGAGGCATAATGAAAAACTGTTTTTT

clone size: .
D gene: .
J gene: TRBJ2-1
V gene: TRBV19
CDR3 protein: CASSWWGGPNEQFF
CDR3 DNA: TGTGCCAGTAGTTGGTGGGGGGGGCCCAATGAGCAGTTCTTC

clone size: .
D gene: .
J gene: TRBJ1-2
V gene: TRBV6-6
CDR3 protein: CASSYGGNYGYTF
CDR3 DNA: TGTGCCAGCAGTTACGGGGGGAACTATGGCTACACCTTC

clone size: .
D gene: .
J gene: TRBJ1-4
V gene: TRBV29-1
CDR3 protein: CSVEDREGLGNEKLFF
CDR3 DNA: TGCAGCGTTGAAGATCGGGAGGGTCTGGGAAATGAAAAACTGTTTTTT

clone size: .
D gene: TRBD2
J gene: TRBJ2-1
V gene: TRBV4-1
CDR3 protein: CASSQDGSSGGVIF
CDR3 DNA: TGCGCCAGCAGCCAAGACGGGAGTAGCGGGGGGGTTATCTTC

clone size: .
D gene: TRBD1
J gene: TRBJ2-7
V gene: TRBV6-2/TRBV6-3
CDR3 protein: CASSYGVVWGQGSYEQYF
CDR3 DNA: TGTGCCAGCAGTTACGGGGTAGTGTGGGGACAGGGGTCCTACGAGCAGTACTTC

clone size: .
D gene: .
J gene: TRBJ2-1
V gene: TRBV11-2
CDR3 protein: CASSVRNEQFF
CDR3 DNA: TGTGCCAGCAGCGTTAGAAATGAGCAGTTCTTC

clone size: .
D gene: TRBD2
J gene: TRBJ2-2
V gene: TRBV6-5
CDR3 protein: CASSYSIGRRTGELFF
CDR3 DNA: TGTGCCAGCAGTTACTCGATCGGGAGGAGGACCGGGGAGCTGTTTTTT

clone size: .
D gene: TRBD1
J gene: TRBJ1-2
V gene: TRBV19
CDR3 protein: CASNPDRVGGPASHTF
CDR3 DNA: TGTGCCAGTAATCCGGACAGGGTAGGAGGCCCCGCATCTCACACCTTC

clone size: .
D gene: TRBD2
J gene: TRBJ2-3
V gene: TRBV7-9
CDR3 protein: CASSRNPPSSGGIGNTQYF
CDR3 DNA: TGTGCCAGCAGCCGCAATCCCCCGTCAAGCGGGGGGATAGGTAATACGCAGTATTTT

clone size: .
D gene: .
J gene: TRBJ2-7
V gene: TRBV6-6
CDR3 protein: CASSYVGLTYEQYF
CDR3 DNA: TGTGCCAGCAGTTACGTCGGACTCACCTACGAGCAGTACTTC

clone size: .
D gene: .
J gene: TRBJ2-7
V gene: TRBV23-1
CDR3 protein: CASSQKLIPKRSSYEQYF
CDR3 DNA: TGCGCCAGCAGTCAAAAGTTGATCCCGAAACGTAGCTCCTACGAGCAGTACTTC

clone size: .
D gene: TRBD1
J gene: TRBJ1-6
V gene: TRBV6-5
CDR3 protein: CASSYRTGVDNSPLHF
CDR3 DNA: TGTGCCAGCAGTTATCGGACAGGAGTGGATAATTCACCCCTCCACTTT

clone size: once
D gene: TRBD1
J gene: TRBJ1-1
V gene: TRBV9
CDR3 protein: CASSSPRDRGPGTEAFF
CDR3 DNA: TGTGCCAGCAGCTCTCCCCGGGACAGGGGACCGGGCACTGAAGCTTTCTTT

clone size: .
D gene: .
J gene: TRBJ2-7
V gene: TRBV21-1
CDR3 protein: CASSKVTSGVKSYEQYF
CDR3 DNA: TGTGCCAGCAGCAAAGTTACTAGCGGGGTCAAATCCTACGAGCAGTACTTC

clone size: .
D gene: .
J gene: TRBJ1-1
V gene: TRBV7-7
CDR3 protein: CASSLDEYTEAFF
CDR3 DNA: TGTGCTAGCAGCTTAGATGAGTACACTGAAGCTTTCTTT

clone size: .
D gene: .
J gene: TRBJ1-4
V gene: TRBV7-9
CDR3 protein: CASSFLSGTNEKLFF
CDR3 DNA: TGTGCCAGCAGCTTCCTTTCAGGGACTAATGAAAAACTGTTTTTT

clone size: .
D gene: TRBD1
J gene: TRBJ2-2
V gene: TRBV2
CDR3 protein: CASRVGQGDTGELFF
CDR3 DNA: TGTGCCAGCAGGGTTGGACAGGGCGACACCGGGGAGCTGTTTTTT

clone size: .
D gene: TRBD2
J gene: TRBJ2-4
V gene: TRBV11-1
CDR3 protein: CASSPGLARNIQYF
CDR3 DNA: TGTGCCAGCAGTCCGGGACTAGCGCGTAACATTCAGTACTTC

clone size: once
D gene: TRBD2
J gene: TRBJ2-4
V gene: TRBV3-1/TRBV3-2
CDR3 protein: CASSQGRLAGGSGKNIQYF
CDR3 DNA: TGTGCCAGCAGCCAAGGCCGACTAGCGGGAGGGTCCGGAAAAAACATTCAGTACTTC